The rows below give T cell receptor beta chains drawn from one sample of a study of cytotoxic CD8 clonotypes in ibrutinib-treated CLL. Sequencing used immunoSEQ multiplex PCR; TCRdb keeps in-frame clones, though not all of them. The sample holds some 200,000 clones, just over 70% seen once. The sequencing here drew on PBMCs, taken after 12 months of ibrutinib treatment. Receptors originate from a human donor with chronic lymphocytic leukemia. Each CDR3 is given without its conserved first and last residue. D genes are given only for firm matches.

TRBV6-5,TRBJ1-3,.,ASSTRQGGNTIY
TRBV4-2,TRBJ2-1,.,ASSQTVNEQF
TRBV5-5,TRBJ2-7,.,ASSLGEVAGSYEQY
TRBV5-1,TRBJ1-5,.,ASSHLGVVGQPQH
TRBV5-1,TRBJ2-5,.,ASSERDNRGETQY
TRBV30,TRBJ1-1,.,AWSVRRWASGMNTEAF
TRBV7-2,TRBJ2-7,.,ASSFSRGEQY
TRBV11-2,TRBJ1-1,.,ASRPIWGDTEAF
TRBV5-1,TRBJ1-2,.,ASSLEGRDLSYGYT
TRBV5-5,TRBJ1-4,TRBD1,ASSLATGAEKLF
TRBV19,TRBJ2-6,.,ASSTLQSGANVLT
TRBV2,.,.,ASSRPGGGGMYEQY
TRBV4-2,TRBJ2-3,TRBD1,ASSQEDRGSTDTQY
TRBV6-6,TRBJ1-2,.,ASSYGVTYGYT
TRBV9,TRBJ2-7,.,ASSVHPGPSSYEQY
TRBV4-1,TRBJ1-1,.,ATQQGLDTEAF
TRBV7-9,TRBJ2-1,.,ASSFSRAKEQF
TRBV27,TRBJ1-5,.,ASSLRDSNQPQH
TRBV28,TRBJ1-5,.,ASSFLSDSSNQPQH
TRBV5-1,TRBJ2-2,TRBD1,ASSPMTGRAGELF
TRBV25-1,TRBJ2-2,.,ASSELGKNTGELF
TRBV7-2,TRBJ2-1,.,ASRGNEQQF
TRBV6-1,TRBJ2-3,.,ASSGDTPPDTQY
TRBV30,TRBJ2-7,TRBD1,ACQRTGTYEQY
TRBV18,TRBJ2-1,TRBD2,ASSSTGTSRYNEQF
TRBV20-1,TRBJ2-1,.,SPSGSEQF
TRBV5-1,TRBJ1-2,TRBD1,ASRRDSGNYGYT
TRBV9,TRBJ1-2,.,ASSQDYPGPGGYT
TRBV30,TRBJ2-3,TRBD2,AWSSPLGLGTDTQY
TRBV6-5,TRBJ2-7,TRBD1,ASSTLTGPTGQY
TRBV9,TRBJ2-4,.,ASSVVFRY
TRBV7-2,TRBJ1-2,.,ASSQYGPVYGYT
TRBV6-6,TRBJ1-1,.,ASSYEPQGYTEAF
TRBV18,TRBJ2-7,TRBD2,ASSPPGRAHEQY
TRBV10-3,TRBJ1-1,.,AIRTGAPNTEAF
TRBV7-2,TRBJ2-5,.,ASSLAQRETQY
TRBV9,TRBJ2-1,TRBD2,ASSATGLAGGPIEQF
TRBV7-2,TRBJ2-1,.,ASSLASGGGQRSYNEQF
TRBV7-3,TRBJ2-1,.,ASSLSPAGVYNEQF
TRBV5-6,TRBJ1-4,TRBD1,ASSFGTGGNEKLF
TRBV29-1,TRBJ1-1,TRBD1,SVRGPGGGTEAF
TRBV5-4,TRBJ2-3,TRBD1,ASSFRTGADTQY
TRBV2,TRBJ2-1,.,ASSEWLASYNEQF
TRBV11-2,TRBJ2-3,TRBD1,ASSLGTGSSTDTQY
TRBV4-1,TRBJ2-5,.,ASSPLRGGQETQY
TRBV30,TRBJ1-5,.,AWSIGSNQPQH
TRBV7-3,TRBJ2-1,TRBD2,ASSPSGSSYNEQF
TRBV27,TRBJ1-2,.,ASSLLGSGGYT
TRBV2,TRBJ2-2,TRBD1,ASMEDRAGTGELF
TRBV28,TRBJ1-2,.,ASSFLGRRANYGYT
TRBV25-1,TRBJ2-1,TRBD2,ASSPAGGLYNEQF
TRBV5-5,TRBJ1-1,.,ASSITWGQVNTEAF
TRBV19,TRBJ2-7,TRBD2,ASSISGTSATYEQY
TRBV30,TRBJ1-2,.,AWTSKGGYT
TRBV6-1,TRBJ2-7,TRBD1,ASSGRQGAVYEQY